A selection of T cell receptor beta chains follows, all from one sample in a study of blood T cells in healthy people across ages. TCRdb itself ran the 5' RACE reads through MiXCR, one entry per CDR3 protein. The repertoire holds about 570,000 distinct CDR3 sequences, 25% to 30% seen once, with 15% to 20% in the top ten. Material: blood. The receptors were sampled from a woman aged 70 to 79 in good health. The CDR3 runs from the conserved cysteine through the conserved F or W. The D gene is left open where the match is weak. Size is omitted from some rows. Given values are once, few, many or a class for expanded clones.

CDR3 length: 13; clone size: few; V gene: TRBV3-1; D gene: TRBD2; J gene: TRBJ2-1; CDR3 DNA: TGTGCCAGCAGCCAAAGCGAAGCGGGGTCCCAGTTCTTC; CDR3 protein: CASSQSEAGSQFF
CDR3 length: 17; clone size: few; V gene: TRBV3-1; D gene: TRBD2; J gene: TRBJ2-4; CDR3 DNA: TGTGCCAGCAGCCAAGATCGGGGTAGCGGGGGACTCAACATTCAGTACTTC; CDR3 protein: CASSQDRGSGGLNIQYF
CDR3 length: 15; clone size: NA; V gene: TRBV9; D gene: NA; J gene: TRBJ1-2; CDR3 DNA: TGTGCCAGCAGCGGCGGTGGAGGAGTGAACTATGGCTATACCTTC; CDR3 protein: CASSGGGGVNYGYTF
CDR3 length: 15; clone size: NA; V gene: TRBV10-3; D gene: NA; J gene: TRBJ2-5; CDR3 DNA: TGTGCCATCAGTGAGTCAGAGGGGTTAGGAGAGACCCAGTACTTC; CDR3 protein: CAISESEGLGETQYF
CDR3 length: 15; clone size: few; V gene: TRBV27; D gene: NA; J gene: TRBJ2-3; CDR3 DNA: TGTGCCAGCAGTTACGGGGGTATCAGCGCAGATACGCAGTATTTT; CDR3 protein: CASSYGGISADTQYF
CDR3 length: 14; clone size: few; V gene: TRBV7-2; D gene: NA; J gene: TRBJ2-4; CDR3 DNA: TGTGCCAGCAGCCCGACTCTAGCCAAAAACATTCAGTACTTC; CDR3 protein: CASSPTLAKNIQYF
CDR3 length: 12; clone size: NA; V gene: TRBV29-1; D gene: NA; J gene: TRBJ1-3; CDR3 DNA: TGCAGCGTGAGCCGACAGGGAAACACCATATATTTT; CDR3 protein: CSVSRQGNTIYF
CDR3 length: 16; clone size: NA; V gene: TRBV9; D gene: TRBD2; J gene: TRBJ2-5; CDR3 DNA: TGTGCCAGCAGCGTAAGGATAGCGGGGGGGCAAGAGACCCAGTACTTC; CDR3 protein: CASSVRIAGGQETQYF
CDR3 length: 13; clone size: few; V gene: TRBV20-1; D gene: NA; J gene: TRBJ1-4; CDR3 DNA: TGCAGTGCTAGTGGTCAGGGCGCTGAAAAACTGTTTTTT; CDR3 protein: CSASGQGAEKLFF
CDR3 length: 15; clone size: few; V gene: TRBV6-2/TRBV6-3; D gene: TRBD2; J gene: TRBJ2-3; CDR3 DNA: TGTGCCAGCAGACGAACTAGCGGGGGCACAGATACGCAGTATTTT; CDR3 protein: CASRRTSGGTDTQYF
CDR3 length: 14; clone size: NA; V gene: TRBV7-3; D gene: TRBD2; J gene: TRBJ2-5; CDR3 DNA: TGTGCCAGCAGCCGAAGCGGGGGGGAAGAGACCCAGTACTTC; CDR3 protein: CASSRSGGEETQYF
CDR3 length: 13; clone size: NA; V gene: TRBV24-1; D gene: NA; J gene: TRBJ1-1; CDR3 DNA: TGTGCCACCAGTGACCAGGGGACCACTGAAGCTTTCTTT; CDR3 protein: CATSDQGTTEAFF
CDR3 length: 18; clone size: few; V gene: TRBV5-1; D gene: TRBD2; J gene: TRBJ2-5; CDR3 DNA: TGCGCCAGCAGCTGGGGAACCATAGCGGGCCGCCTTACAGAGACCCAGTACTTC; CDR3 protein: CASSWGTIAGRLTETQYF
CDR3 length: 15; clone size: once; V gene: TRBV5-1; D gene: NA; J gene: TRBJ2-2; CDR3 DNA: TGCGCCAGCAGCTTGTGGAGGTTGAACACCGGGGAGCTGTTTTTT; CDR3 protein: CASSLWRLNTGELFF
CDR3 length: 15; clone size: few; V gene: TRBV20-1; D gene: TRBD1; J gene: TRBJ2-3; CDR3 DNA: TGCAGTGCTAGAGTTGGGGACAGGGATACAGATACGCAGTATTTT; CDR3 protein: CSARVGDRDTDTQYF
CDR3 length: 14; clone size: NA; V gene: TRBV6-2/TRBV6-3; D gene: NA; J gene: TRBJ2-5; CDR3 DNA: TGTGCCAGCAGGGGAAGATGGGGGCAAGAGACCCAGTACTTC; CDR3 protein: CASRGRWGQETQYF
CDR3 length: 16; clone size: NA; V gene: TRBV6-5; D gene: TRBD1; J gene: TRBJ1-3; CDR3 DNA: TGTGCCAGCAGTTACGGTGGGACAGGGTCTGGAAACACCATATATTTT; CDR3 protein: CASSYGGTGSGNTIYF
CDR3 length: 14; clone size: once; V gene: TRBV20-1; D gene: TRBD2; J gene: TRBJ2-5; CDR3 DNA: TGCAGTGCCCTACTAGCGGGGGCACAAGAGACCCAGTACTTC; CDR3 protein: CSALLAGAQETQYF
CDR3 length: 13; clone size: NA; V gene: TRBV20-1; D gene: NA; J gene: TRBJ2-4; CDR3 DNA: TGCAGTGCTAGCGGCCAGGGTAAAAACATTCAGTACTTC; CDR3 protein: CSASGQGKNIQYF
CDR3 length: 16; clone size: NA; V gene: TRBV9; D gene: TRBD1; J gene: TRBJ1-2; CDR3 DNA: TGTGCCAGCAGCACAGGCCCCCAGGGGGCCCTGGGGGGCTACACCTTC; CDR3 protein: CASSTGPQGALGGYTF
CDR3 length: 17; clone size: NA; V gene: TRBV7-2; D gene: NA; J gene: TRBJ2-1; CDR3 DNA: TGTGCCAGCAGCTTAGTAGTAGGGGGGGGGCCTTACAATGAGCAGTTCTTC; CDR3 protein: CASSLVVGGGPYNEQFF
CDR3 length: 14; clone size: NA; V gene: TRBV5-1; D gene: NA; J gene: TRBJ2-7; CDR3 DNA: TGCGCCAGCAGTCTCCTTGGACCGACCTACGAGCAGTACTTC; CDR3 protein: CASSLLGPTYEQYF
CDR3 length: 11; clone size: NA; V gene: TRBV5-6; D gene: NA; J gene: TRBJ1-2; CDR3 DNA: TGTGCCAGCAGCATCGGGACTGGCTACACCTTC; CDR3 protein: CASSIGTGYTF